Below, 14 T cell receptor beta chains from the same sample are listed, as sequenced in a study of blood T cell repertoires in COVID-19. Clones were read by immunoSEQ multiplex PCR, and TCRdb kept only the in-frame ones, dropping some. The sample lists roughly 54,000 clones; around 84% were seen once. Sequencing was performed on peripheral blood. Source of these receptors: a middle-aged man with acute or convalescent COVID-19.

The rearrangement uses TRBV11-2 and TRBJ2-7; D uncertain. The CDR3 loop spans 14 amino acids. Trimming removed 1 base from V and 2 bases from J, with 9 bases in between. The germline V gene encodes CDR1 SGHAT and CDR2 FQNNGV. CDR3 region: CASSLVGGTYEQYF. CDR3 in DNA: TGTGCCAGCAGCTTAGTCGGCGGAACCTACGAGCAGTACTTC.

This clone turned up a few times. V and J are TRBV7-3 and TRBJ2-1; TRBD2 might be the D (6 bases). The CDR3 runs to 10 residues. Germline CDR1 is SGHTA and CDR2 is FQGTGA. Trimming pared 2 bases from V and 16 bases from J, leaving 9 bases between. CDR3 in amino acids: CASSLGGFFF. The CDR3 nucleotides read TGTGCCAGCAGCTTAGGGGGGTTCTTCTTC.

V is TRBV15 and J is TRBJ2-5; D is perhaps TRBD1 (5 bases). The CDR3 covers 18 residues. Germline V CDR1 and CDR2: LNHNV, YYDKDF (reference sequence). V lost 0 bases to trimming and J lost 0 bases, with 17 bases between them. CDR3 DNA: TGTGCCACCAGCAGAGAACCCTTAATACAGGTGTACCAAGAGACCCAGTACTTC. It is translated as CATSREPLIQVYQETQYF.

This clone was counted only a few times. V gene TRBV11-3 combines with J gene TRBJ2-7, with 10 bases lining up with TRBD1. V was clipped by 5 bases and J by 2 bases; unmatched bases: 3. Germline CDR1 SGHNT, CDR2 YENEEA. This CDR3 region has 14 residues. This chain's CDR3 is CASSTGTGAYEQYF. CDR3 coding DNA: TGTGCCAGCAGCACCGGGACAGGGGCCTACGAGCAGTACTTC. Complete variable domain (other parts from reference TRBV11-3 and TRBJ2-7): EAGVVQSPRYKIIEKKQPVAFWCNPISGHNTLYWYLQNLGQGPELLIRYENEEAVDDSQLPKDRFSAERLKGVDSTLKIQPAELGDSAVYLCASSTGTGAYEQYFGPGTRLTVT.

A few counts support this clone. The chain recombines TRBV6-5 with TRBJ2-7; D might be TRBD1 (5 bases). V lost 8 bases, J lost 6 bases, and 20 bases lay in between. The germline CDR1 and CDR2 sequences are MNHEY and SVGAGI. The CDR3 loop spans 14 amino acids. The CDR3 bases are TGTGCCAGCGGGGCGACAGCAGCTATGGGCGAGCAGTACTTC. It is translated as CASGATAAMGEQYF.

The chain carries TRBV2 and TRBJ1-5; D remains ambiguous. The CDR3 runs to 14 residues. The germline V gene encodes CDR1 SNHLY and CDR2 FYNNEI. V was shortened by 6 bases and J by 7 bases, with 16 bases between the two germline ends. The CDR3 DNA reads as TGTGCCAGCAGCCCGGCGAGAGGTGGGCAGCCCCAGCATTTT. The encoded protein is CASSPARGGQPQHF.

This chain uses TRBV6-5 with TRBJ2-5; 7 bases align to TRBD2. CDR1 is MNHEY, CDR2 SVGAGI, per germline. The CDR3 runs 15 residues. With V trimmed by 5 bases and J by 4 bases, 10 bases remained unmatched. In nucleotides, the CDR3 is TGTGCCAGCAGTCCCGGGGAGGGAAGTGTAGAGACCCAGTACTTC. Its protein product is CASSPGEGSVETQYF.

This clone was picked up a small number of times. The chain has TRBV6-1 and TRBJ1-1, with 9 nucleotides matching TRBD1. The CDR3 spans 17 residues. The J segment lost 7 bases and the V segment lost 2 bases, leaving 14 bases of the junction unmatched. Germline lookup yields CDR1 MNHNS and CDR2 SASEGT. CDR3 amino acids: CASSEPRPGTGRIEAFF. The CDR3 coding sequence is TGTGCCAGCAGTGAACCCCGCCCCGGGACAGGGAGGATTGAAGCTTTCTTT.

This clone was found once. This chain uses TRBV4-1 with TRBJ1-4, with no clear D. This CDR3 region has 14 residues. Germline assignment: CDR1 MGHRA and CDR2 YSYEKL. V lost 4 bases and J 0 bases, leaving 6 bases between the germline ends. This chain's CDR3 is CASSLLTTNEKLFF. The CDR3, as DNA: TGCGCCAGCAGCCTCCTTACAACTAATGAAAAACTGTTTTTT.

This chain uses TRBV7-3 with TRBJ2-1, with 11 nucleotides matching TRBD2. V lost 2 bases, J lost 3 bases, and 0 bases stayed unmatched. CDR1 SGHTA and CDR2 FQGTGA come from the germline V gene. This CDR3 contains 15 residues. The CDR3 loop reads CASSLGTSGYNEQFF. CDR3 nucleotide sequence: TGTGCCAGCAGCTTAGGGACTAGCGGCTACAATGAGCAGTTCTTC.

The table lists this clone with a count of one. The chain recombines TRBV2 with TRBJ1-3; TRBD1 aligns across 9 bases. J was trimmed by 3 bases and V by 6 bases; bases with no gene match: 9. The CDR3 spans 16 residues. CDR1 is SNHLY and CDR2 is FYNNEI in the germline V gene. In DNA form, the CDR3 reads TGTGCCAGCAGCATCACAGGGGGCATAGGTGGAAACACCATATATTTT. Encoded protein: CASSITGGIGGNTIYF.

The CDR3 region is CASDRDNTDTQYF. The CDR3 DNA sequence: TGTGCCAGCGATCGGGACAACACAGATACGCAGTATTTT. The J gene is TRBJ2-3, the V gene TRBV6-1, with a weak D call TRBD1 (6 bases). Trimming took off 8 bases at V and 2 bases at J, with 11 bases between the two ends. This CDR3 comprises 13 residues. CDR1 is MNHNS and CDR2 is SASEGT in the germline V gene.

CDR3 region: CASSLQRQGGNEQFF. The CDR3 DNA reads as TGTGCCAGCAGTTTACAAAGGCAGGGGGGAAATGAGCAGTTCTTC. V gene TRBV28 combines with J gene TRBJ2-1; tentatively, D is TRBD1 (7 bases). Trimming shortened V by 2 bases and J by 7 bases, and 15 bases separated the two germline ends. This CDR3 spans 15 amino acids. Germline V CDR1 and CDR2: MDHEN, SYDVKM.

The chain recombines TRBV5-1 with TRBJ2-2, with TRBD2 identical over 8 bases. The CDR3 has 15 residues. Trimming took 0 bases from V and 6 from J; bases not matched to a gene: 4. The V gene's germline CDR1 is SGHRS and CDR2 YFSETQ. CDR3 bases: TGCGCCAGCAGCTTGGACGGGAGGGCCCCCGGGGAGCTGTTTTTT. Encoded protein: CASSLDGRAPGELFF.